Following are 8 T cell receptor beta chains from one sample sequenced in a study of blood T cell repertoires in COVID-19. The protocol was immunoSEQ multiplex PCR, while the TCRdb copy is restricted to in-frame clones and leaves out a portion. Among about 98,000 clones listed, approximately 80% were seen once. The specimen was peripheral blood. These receptors were taken from a man between 65 and 80 years old with active or convalescent COVID-19.

This clone was counted only a few times. The V call is TRBV27, the J call TRBJ1-1, with D possibly matching TRBD1 (6 bases). The CDR3 runs 15 residues. Trimming removed 6 bases at V and 0 bases at J, with 14 bases between. Germline loops: CDR1 MNHEY, CDR2 SMNVEV (reference sequence). The CDR3 loop is CASRYRDGVNTEAFF. The CDR3 bases are TGTGCCAGCAGATACAGGGATGGCGTGAACACTGAAGCTTTCTTT.

The CDR3 here is CASSQGLAGGSSYNEQFF. For the CDR3, the DNA is TGTGCCAGCAGCCAAGGACTAGCGGGGGGTAGTTCCTACAATGAGCAGTTCTTC. This chain connects TRBV3-1 (or the pseudogene TRBV3-2) to TRBJ2-1, with 13 bases that match TRBD2. CDR1 is LGHDT, CDR2 YNNKEL, per germline (reference sequence). The CDR3 contains 18 residues. Trimming cost V 1 base and J 1 base; bases outside gene matches: 4.

This clone was found a few times. CDR3 in amino acids: CASSLSHGGGQETQYF. CDR3 nucleotide sequence: TGTGCCAGCAGCTTATCCCACGGTGGAGGACAAGAGACCCAGTACTTC. V gene TRBV7-2 combines with J gene TRBJ2-5; D is possibly TRBD2 (5 bases). Trimming left V 2 bases short and J 2 bases short, with 15 bases between. The CDR3 runs 16 residues. From germline, CDR1 is SGHTA and CDR2 FQGNSA.

This chain connects TRBV10-1 to TRBJ2-3; 12 bases line up with TRBD2. The V gene end was trimmed by 2 bases and the J gene end by 2 bases; junction bases not matched to a gene: 5. This CDR3 has 17 amino acids. Germline CDR1 and CDR2: WNHNN and SYGVQD (reference sequence). CDR3 DNA: TGCGCCAGCAGTGAGAGGAGACTAGCGGGAGACACAGATACGCAGTATTTT. Amino acids: CASSERRLAGDTDTQYF.

This clone was picked up a small number of times. The chain combines TRBV4-1 with TRBJ1-2, with D possibly matching TRBD1 (5 bases). Germline CDR1 MGHRA, CDR2 YSYEKL. Trimming shortened V by 0 bases and J by 7 bases, and 12 bases separated the two germline ends. CDR3 length equals 14 residues. CDR3 sequence reads: CASSQEPGRGGYTF. The DNA for the CDR3 is TGCGCCAGCAGCCAAGAACCAGGGCGGGGTGGCTACACCTTC.

This clone showed up just a few times. This chain links TRBV19 with TRBJ1-6, with D possibly TRBD1 on 6 matching bases. Germline V gene sequence: CDR1 LNHDA, CDR2 SQIVND (reference sequence). Trimming cost V 5 bases and J 8 bases, with 16 bases left between them. The CDR3 has 15 residues. The CDR3 DNA follows: TGTGCCAGTAGTGCCAGCCGGACAGAAGATTCACCCCTCCACTTT. Encoded protein: CASSASRTEDSPLHF.

The chain uses TRBV7-8 and TRBJ2-2, with D possibly being TRBD1 (5 bases). Per germline, CDR1 SGHVS and CDR2 FQNEAQ. V lost 5 bases, J lost 5 bases, and 12 bases lay in between. The CDR3 totals 14 residues. The CDR3 sequence is CASSPGQRTGELFF. The CDR3, as DNA: TGTGCCAGCAGCCCAGGACAAAGAACCGGGGAGCTGTTTTTT.

The table lists this clone with a count of one. The chain uses TRBV30 and TRBJ1-4, with D possibly matching TRBD1 (5 bases). The germline gives CDR1 GTSNPN, CDR2 SVGIG (reference sequence). The CDR3 runs to 13 residues. V shed 2 bases and J shed 8 bases, with 12 bases lying between them. The CDR3 DNA sequence: TGTGCCTGGAGTTCAGGGTTGCGGGAAAAACTGTTTTTT. Translation gives CAWSSGLREKLFF.